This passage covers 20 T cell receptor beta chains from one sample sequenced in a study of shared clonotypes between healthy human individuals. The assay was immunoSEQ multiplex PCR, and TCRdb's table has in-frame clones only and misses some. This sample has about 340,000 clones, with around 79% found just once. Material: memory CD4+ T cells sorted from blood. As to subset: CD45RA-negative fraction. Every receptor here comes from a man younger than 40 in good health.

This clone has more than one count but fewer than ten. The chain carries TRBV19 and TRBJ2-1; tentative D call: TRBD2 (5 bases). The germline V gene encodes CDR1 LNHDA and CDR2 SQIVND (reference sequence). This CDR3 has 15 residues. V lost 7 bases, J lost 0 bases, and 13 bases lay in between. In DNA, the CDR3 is TGTGCCAGTACCCTAAGCGGAGTCTCCTACAATGAGCAGTTCTTC. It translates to CASTLSGVSYNEQFF.

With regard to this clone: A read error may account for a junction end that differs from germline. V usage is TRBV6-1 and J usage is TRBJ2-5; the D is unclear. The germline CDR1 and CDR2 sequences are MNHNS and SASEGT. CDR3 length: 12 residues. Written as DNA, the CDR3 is TGTGCCAGCAGTGACCCCCAAAAGACCCAGTACTTC. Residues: CASSDPQKTQYF.

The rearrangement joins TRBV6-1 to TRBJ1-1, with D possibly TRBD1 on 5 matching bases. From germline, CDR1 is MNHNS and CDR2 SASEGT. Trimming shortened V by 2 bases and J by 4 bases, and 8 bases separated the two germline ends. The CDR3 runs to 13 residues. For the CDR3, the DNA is TGTGCCAGCAGTGAACAAGGGACCACTGAAGCTTTCTTT. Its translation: CASSEQGTTEAFF.

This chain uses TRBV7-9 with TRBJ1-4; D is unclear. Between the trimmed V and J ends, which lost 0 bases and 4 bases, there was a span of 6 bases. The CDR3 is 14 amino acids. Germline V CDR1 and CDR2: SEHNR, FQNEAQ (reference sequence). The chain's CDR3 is CASSLAADNEKLFF. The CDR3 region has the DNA TGTGCCAGCAGCTTAGCGGCAGATAATGAAAAACTGTTTTTT.

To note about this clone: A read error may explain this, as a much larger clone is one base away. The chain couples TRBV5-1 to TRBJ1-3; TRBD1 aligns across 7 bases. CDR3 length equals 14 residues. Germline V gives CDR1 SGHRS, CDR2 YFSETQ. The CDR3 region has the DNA TGCGCCAGCAGCCTACAGGGGTTCGGAAACGCCATATATTTT. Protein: CASSLQGFGNAIYF.

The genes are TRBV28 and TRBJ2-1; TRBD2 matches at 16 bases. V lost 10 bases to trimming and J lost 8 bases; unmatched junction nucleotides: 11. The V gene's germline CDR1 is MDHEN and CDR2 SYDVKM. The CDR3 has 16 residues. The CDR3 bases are TGTGCCACCAGGGGGACTAGCGGGAGGGCCCCAGATGAGCAGTTCTTC. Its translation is CATRGTSGRAPDEQFF.

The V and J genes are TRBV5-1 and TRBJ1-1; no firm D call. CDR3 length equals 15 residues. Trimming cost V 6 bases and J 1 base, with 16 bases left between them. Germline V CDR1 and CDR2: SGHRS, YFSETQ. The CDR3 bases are TGCGCCAGCACCTCCATGATAGGGCAGAACACTGAAGCTTTCTTT. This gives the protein CASTSMIGQNTEAFF.

CDR3 sequence (DNA): TGTGCCAGCAGCTCGGATAACCGCAGGGATGGCTACACCTTC. Amino acid sequence: CASSSDNRRDGYTF. The genes are TRBV5-4 and TRBJ1-2, with a possible D match to TRBD1 (5 bases). The V end lost 3 bases, the J end lost 6 bases, and 15 bases lay between the germline ends. The germline V gene has CDR1 SGHNT and CDR2 YYREEE (reference sequence). This CDR3 has 14 amino acids.

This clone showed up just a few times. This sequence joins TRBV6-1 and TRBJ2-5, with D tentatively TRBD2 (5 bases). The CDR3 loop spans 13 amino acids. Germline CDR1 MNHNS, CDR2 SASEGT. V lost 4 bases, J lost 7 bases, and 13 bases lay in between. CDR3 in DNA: TGTGCCAGCAGTGTCGACGGGGAAGGGACCCAGTACTTC. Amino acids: CASSVDGEGTQYF.

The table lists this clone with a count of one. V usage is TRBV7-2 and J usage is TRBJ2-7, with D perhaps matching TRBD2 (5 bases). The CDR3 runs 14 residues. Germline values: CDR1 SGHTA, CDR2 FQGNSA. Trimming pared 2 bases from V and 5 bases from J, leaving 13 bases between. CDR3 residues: CASSLTLASNEQYF. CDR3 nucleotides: TGTGCCAGCAGCTTAACGCTAGCATCCAACGAGCAGTACTTC.

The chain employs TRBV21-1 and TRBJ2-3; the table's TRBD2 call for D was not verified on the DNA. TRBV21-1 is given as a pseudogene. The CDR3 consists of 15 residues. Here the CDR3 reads CASSKVREWADTQYF. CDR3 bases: TGTGCCAGCAGCAAAGTGCGGGAGTGGGCAGATACGCAGTATTTT.

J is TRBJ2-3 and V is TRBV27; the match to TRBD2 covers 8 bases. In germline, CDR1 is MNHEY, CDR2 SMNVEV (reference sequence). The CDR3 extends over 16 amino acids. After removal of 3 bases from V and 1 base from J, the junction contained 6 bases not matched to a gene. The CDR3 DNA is TGTGCCAGCAGTTTTGGTCGGGGGGGAGGCACAGATACGCAGTATTTT. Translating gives CASSFGRGGGTDTQYF.

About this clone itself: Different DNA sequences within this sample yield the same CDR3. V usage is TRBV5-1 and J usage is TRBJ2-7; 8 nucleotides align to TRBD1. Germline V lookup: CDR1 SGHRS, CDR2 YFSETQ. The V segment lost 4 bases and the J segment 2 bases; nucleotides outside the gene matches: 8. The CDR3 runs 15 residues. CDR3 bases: TGCGCCAGCAGCCTGGCCCCGGGACAGGCCTACGAGCAGTACTTC. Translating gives CASSLAPGQAYEQYF.

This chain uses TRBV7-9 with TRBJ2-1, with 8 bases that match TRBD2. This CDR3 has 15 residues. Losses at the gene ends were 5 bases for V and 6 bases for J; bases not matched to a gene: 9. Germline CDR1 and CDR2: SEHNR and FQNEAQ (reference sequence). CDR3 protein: CASSRAGTRLNEQFF. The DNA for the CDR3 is TGTGCCAGCAGCCGGGCCGGGACTAGGCTCAATGAGCAGTTCTTC. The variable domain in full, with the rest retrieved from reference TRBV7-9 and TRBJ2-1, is DTGVSQNPRHKITKRGQNVTFRCDPISEHNRLYWYRQTLGQGPEFLTYFQNEAQLEKSRLLSDRFSAERPKGSFSTLEIQRTEQGDSAMYLCASSRAGTRLNEQFFGPGTRLTVL.

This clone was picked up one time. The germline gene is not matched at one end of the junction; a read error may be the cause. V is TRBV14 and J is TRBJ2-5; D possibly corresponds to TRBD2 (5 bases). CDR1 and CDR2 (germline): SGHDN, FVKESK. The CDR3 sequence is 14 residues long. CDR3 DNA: TGTGCCAGCAGCCCCCGAGGGCCTCAAGGGACCCAGTACTTC. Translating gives CASSPRGPQGTQYF. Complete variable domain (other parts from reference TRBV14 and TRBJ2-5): EAGVTQFPSHSVIEKGQTVTLRCDPISGHDNLYWYRRVMGKEIKFLLHFVKESKQDESGMPNNRFLAERTGGTYSTLKVQPAELEDSGVYFCASSPRGPQGTQYFGPGTRLLVL.

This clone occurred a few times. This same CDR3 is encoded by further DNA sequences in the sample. The DNA for the CDR3 is TGTGCCAGCAGTGACAGGGGGCGGGAGACCCAGTACTTC. This translates into CASSDRGRETQYF. The chain has TRBV2 and TRBJ2-5; 8 nucleotides align to TRBD1. Looked up from germline, CDR1 is SNHLY and CDR2 is FYNNEI. CDR3 length equals 13 residues. V shed 3 bases and J 5 bases; nucleotides not matched to a gene: 2.

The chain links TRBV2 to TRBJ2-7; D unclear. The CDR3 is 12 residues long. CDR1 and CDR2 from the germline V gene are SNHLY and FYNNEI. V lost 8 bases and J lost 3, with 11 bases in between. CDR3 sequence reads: CASETGVYEQYF. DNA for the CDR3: TGTGCCAGCGAAACCGGTGTCTACGAGCAGTACTTC.

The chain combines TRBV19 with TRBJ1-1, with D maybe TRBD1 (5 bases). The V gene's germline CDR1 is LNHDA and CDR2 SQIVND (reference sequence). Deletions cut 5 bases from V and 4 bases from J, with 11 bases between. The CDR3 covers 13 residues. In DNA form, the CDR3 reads TGTGCCAGTAGTCTACAGGTAGGCACTGAAGCTTTCTTT. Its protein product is CASSLQVGTEAFF.

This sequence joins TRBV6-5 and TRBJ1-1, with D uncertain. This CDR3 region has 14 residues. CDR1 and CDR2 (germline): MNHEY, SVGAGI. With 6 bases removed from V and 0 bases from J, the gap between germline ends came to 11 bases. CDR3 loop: CASSRPTVNTEAFF. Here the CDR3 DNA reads TGTGCCAGCAGCCGACCGACGGTGAACACTGAAGCTTTCTTT.

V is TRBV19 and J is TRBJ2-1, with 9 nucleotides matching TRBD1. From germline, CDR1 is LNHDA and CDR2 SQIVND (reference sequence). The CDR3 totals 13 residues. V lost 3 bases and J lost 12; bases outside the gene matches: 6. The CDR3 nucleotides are TGTGCCAGTAGTATGGGACAGGGATTGAGGCAGTTCTTC. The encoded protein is CASSMGQGLRQFF.